The 6 T cell receptor beta chains reported below all come from one sample, sequenced in a study of blood T cell repertoires in COVID-19. Clones were sequenced by immunoSEQ multiplex PCR, and TCRdb holds only the in-frame ones, with some missing. The sample lists approximately 360,000 clones, almost 90% occurring once. Sequencing input: peripheral blood. These TCRs come from a man between 18 and 35 years old with active or convalescent COVID-19.

The V and J genes are TRBV6-5 and TRBJ1-4; D uncertain. Per germline, CDR1 MNHEY and CDR2 SVGAGI. The CDR3 runs to 15 residues. Trimming removed 0 bases from V and 1 base from J, with 6 bases in between. Here the CDR3 reads CASSYSRGTNEKLFF. The CDR3 bases are TGTGCCAGCAGTTACTCTCGGGGAACTAATGAAAAACTGTTTTTT.

The gene calls are TRBV5-5 and TRBJ2-7, with 8 bases lining up with TRBD2. Germline V gives CDR1 SGHKS, CDR2 YYEKEE (reference sequence). V was pared by 4 bases and J by 0 bases, with 3 bases of the junction left unmatched. This CDR3 comprises 14 residues. The CDR3 nucleotides read TGTGCCAGCAGCCTAGGACTAGCCTCCTACGAGCAGTACTTC. It translates to CASSLGLASYEQYF.

This chain connects TRBV7-2 to TRBJ2-3; the match to TRBD2 covers 7 bases. Trimming at V came to 1 base and at J to 1 base, leaving 5 bases not matched to a gene. Per the germline V gene, CDR1 is SGHTA and CDR2 is FQGNSA. The CDR3 is 16 amino acids. CDR3 sequence: CASSLGPAGGTDTQYF. The CDR3 DNA follows: TGTGCCAGCAGCTTAGGCCCCGCGGGGGGCACAGATACGCAGTATTTT.

A few counts support this clone. This chain links TRBV18 with TRBJ1-1, with 9 bases identical to TRBD1. The CDR3 consists of 15 residues. Trimming removed 3 bases from V and 2 bases from J; junction bases left unmatched: 4. The germline CDR1 and CDR2 sequences are KGHSH and LQKENI. The CDR3 loop reads CASSPRDRVNTEAFF. The CDR3 coding sequence is TGTGCCAGCTCACCCCGGGACAGGGTAAACACTGAAGCTTTCTTT. Looking up the rest from reference TRBV18 and TRBJ1-1 gives the full variable domain: NAGVMQNPRHLVRRRGQEARLRCSPMKGHSHVYWYRQLPEEGLKFMVYLQKENIIDESGMPKERFSAEFPKEGPSILRIQQVVRGDSAAYFCASSPRDRVNTEAFFGQGTRLTVV.

This chain uses TRBV5-4 with TRBJ1-2, with TRBD1 matching over 7 bases. Per germline, CDR1 SGHNT and CDR2 YYREEE (reference sequence). The CDR3 totals 16 residues. V lost 4 bases, J lost 3 bases, and 12 bases stayed unmatched. CDR3 loop: CASSPRQGPADYGYTF. In DNA, the CDR3 is TGTGCCAGCAGCCCAAGACAGGGCCCAGCGGACTATGGCTACACCTTC.

The chain recombines TRBV6-5 with TRBJ1-3; TRBD1 matches at 8 bases. J lost 6 bases, V lost 8 bases, and 9 bases had no gene match. CDR3 size: 14 residues. CDR1 and CDR2 (germline): MNHEY, SVGAGI. The CDR3 bases are TGTGCCAGCCTGACCCGGGGACAGGAAAACACCATATATTTT. It specifies CASLTRGQENTIYF.